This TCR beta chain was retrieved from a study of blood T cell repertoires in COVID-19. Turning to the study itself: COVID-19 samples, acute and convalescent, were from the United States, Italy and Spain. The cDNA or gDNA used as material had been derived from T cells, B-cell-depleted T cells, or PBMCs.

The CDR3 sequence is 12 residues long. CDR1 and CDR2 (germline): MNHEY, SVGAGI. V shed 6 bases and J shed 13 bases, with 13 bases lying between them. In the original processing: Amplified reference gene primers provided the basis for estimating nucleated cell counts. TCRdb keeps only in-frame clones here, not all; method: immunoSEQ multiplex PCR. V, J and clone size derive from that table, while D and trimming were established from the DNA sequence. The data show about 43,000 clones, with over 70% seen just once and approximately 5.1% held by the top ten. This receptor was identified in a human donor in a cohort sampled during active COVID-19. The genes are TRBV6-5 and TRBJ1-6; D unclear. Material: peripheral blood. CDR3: CASRASGGPLHF. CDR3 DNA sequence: TGTGCCAGCAGAGCCTCCGGAGGGCCCCTCCACTTT.